This T cell receptor beta chain was observed in a study of vaccination and CD4 T cells after COVID-19. Study information: Post-vaccine specimens were obtained a median roughly 74 days after dose two (range 14 to 241).

Sequence data for DNA of cultured CD4+ T cells were generated by the Oncomine TCR Beta short-read assay. TCRdb recomputed calls from the PCR reads with MiXCR, one row per CDR3 protein. The table records some 13,000 distinct CDR3 sequences, 30% to 35% of them present only once. Treatment in this sample: roughly 10-day PBMC culture with coronavirus spike peptide pools or control peptides (ViraFEST assay). To note about this clonotype: The antigen is not known.

Germline V gives CDR1 DFQATT, CDR2 SNEGSKA (reference sequence). V was trimmed by 0 bases and J by 5 bases, leaving 10 bases between them. This CDR3 has 13 residues. This rearrangement joins TRBV20-1 to TRBJ1-1; D ambiguous. This clonotype originated in a human donor who had recovered from COVID-19. Material: CD4+ T cells from blood, cultured in vitro. The CDR3 nucleotides read TGCAGTGCTAGAGATCCCCAGACGACTGAAGCTTTCTTT. Residues: CSARDPQTTEAFF.